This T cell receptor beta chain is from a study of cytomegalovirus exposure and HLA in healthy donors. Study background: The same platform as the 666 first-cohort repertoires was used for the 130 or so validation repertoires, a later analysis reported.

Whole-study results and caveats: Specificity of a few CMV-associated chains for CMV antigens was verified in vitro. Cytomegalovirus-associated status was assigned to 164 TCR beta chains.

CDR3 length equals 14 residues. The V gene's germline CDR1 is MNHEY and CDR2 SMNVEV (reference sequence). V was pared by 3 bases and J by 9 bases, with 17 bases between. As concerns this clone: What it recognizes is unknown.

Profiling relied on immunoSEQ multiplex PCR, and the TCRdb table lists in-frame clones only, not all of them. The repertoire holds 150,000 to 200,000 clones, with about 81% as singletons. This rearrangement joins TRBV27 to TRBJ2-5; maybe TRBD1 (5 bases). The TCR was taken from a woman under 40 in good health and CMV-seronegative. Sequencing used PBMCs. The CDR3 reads CASSFRGGASPQYF. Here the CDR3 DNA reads TGTGCCAGCAGTTTTAGGGGTGGGGCAAGTCCCCAGTACTTC.